Below are 20 T cell receptor beta chains sequenced from a single sample in a study of human T cells and chemical hapten exposure. A single record per CDR3 protein comes from TCRdb applying MiXCR to the 5' RACE reads. The data contain about 110,000 distinct CDR3 sequences, 19% of them singletons. Whole blood that had not been fractionated was the source of extracted total RNA. The receptor set was obtained from a human donor in good health.

The rearrangement uses TRBV6-6 and TRBJ2-7; D gene uncertain. The CDR3 runs to 13 residues. Germline-derived CDR1 and CDR2 are MNHNY and SVGAGI (reference sequence). V shed 2 bases and J shed 3 bases, with 8 bases lying between them. CDR3 loop: CASSYGNSYEQYF. The CDR3 region has the DNA TGTGCCAGCAGTTACGGCAATAGCTACGAGCAGTACTTC.

This clonotype was recorded a few times. This chain links TRBV20-1 with TRBJ2-3; D remains ambiguous. CDR3 length: 11 amino acids. Trimming took 3 bases from V and 4 from J, leaving 5 bases between them. Germline loops: CDR1 DFQATT, CDR2 SNEGSKA (reference sequence). Here the CDR3 DNA reads TGCAGTGCTAGTCAGGCAGATACGCAGTATTTT. Its protein product is CSASQADTQYF.

This clonotype was observed many times. The rearrangement uses TRBV7-6 and TRBJ2-3; 13 nucleotides line up with TRBD2. Germline lookup yields CDR1 SGHVS and CDR2 FNYEAQ. V was pared by 4 bases and J by 2 bases, with 3 bases of the junction left unmatched. The CDR3 consists of 16 residues. The CDR3 DNA follows: TGTGCCAGCAGCTCCGGACTAGCGGGAGCCACAGATACGCAGTATTTT. This encodes CASSSGLAGATDTQYF. Variable domain in full (rest from reference TRBV7-6 and TRBJ2-3): GAGVSQSPRYKVTKRGQDVALRCDPISGHVSLYWYRQALGQGPEFLTYFNYEAQQDKSGLPNDRFSAERPEGSISTLTIQRTEQRDSAMYRCASSSGLAGATDTQYFGPGTRLTVL.

The J gene is TRBJ2-5, the V gene TRBV4-2; TRBD2 aligns across 9 bases. The CDR3 contains 17 residues. Germline V lookup: CDR1 LGHNA, CDR2 YNFKEQ. J lost 4 bases, V lost 1 base, and 10 bases had no gene match. The CDR3 loop reads CASSQGFRREGRETQYF. The CDR3 DNA reads TGTGCCAGCAGCCAAGGGTTTCGGCGGGAGGGCCGAGAGACCCAGTACTTC.

The chain has TRBV5-1 and TRBJ2-2, with 10 bases that match TRBD2. The ends lost 7 bases at V and 6 bases at J; junction bases unmatched: 12. Germline CDR1 SGHRS, CDR2 YFSETQ. This CDR3 has 16 residues. CDR3 amino acids: CASQLRTSGPPGELFF. DNA for the CDR3: TGCGCCAGCCAGCTAAGGACTAGCGGCCCACCCGGGGAGCTGTTTTTT.

This clonotype was seen many times. The chain combines TRBV7-9 with TRBJ1-1; D is ambiguous. The CDR3 spans 12 residues. Per the germline V gene, CDR1 is SEHNR and CDR2 is FQNEAQ (reference sequence). V lost 2 bases and J lost 8, with 9 bases in between. The chain's CDR3 is CASSLTLSEAFF. In nucleotides, the CDR3 is TGTGCCAGCAGCTTAACGCTATCGGAAGCTTTCTTT.

This clonotype was seen repeatedly, ten times or more. The chain carries TRBV20-1 and TRBJ2-3; TRBD2 matches 10 bases. Germline loops: CDR1 DFQATT, CDR2 SNEGSKA (reference sequence). Trimming removed 0 bases from V and 4 bases from J; junction bases left unmatched: 7. The CDR3 sequence is 16 residues long. The CDR3 sequence is CSARDQGAGGPDTQYF. In DNA form, the CDR3 reads TGCAGTGCTAGAGATCAGGGAGCGGGAGGGCCAGATACGCAGTATTTT.

This clonotype showed up just a few times. The chain recombines TRBV13 with TRBJ2-1; possibly TRBD2 for D (6 bases). The CDR3 is 14 residues long. The V end was cut by 4 bases, the J end by 6 bases, with 13 bases between. The V gene's germline CDR1 is PRHDT and CDR2 FYEKMQ (reference sequence). The CDR3 reads CASSSRDSPNEQFF. CDR3 in DNA: TGTGCCAGCAGCTCCCGGGACTCCCCCAATGAGCAGTTCTTC.

This clonotype appeared a few times. V is TRBV29-1 and J is TRBJ2-7, with D possibly TRBD2 on 6 matching bases. Trimming took 7 bases from V and 3 from J, leaving 10 bases between them. This CDR3 region has 11 residues. Germline V lookup: CDR1 SQVTM, CDR2 ANQGSEA. CDR3 DNA sequence: TGCAGCGGTGGGGGGAGCTACGAGCAGTACTTC. It is translated as CSGGGSYEQYF.

This clonotype was detected only a few times. The genes are TRBV28 and TRBJ2-1, with 8 bases lining up with TRBD2. With 5 bases clipped from V and 3 bases from J, the junction kept 3 bases outside the gene matches. The CDR3 covers 14 residues. CDR1 MDHEN and CDR2 SYDVKM come from the germline V gene. CDR3 sequence reads: CASSTSGFYNEQFF. Written as DNA, the CDR3 is TGTGCCAGCAGTACTAGCGGCTTCTACAATGAGCAGTTCTTC.

This clonotype appeared a few times. The chain uses TRBV5-1 and TRBJ1-6; the D gene is possibly TRBD1 (6 bases). The CDR3 extends over 14 amino acids. Germline-derived CDR1 and CDR2 are SGHRS and YFSETQ. Trimming pared 4 bases from V and 5 bases from J, leaving 10 bases between. CDR3 nucleotide sequence: TGCGCCAGCAGCCCGGACAGAAATAATTCACCCCTCCACTTT. Translating gives CASSPDRNNSPLHF.

This clonotype was observed a few times. The chain is built from TRBV12-3 or TRBV12-4 and TRBJ2-5; TRBD2 is a possible D gene (5 bases). The ends were cut back, 6 bases at V and 6 bases at J, with 14 bases in the middle. There are 13 residues in the CDR3. The chain's CDR3 is CASRNGRGKTQYF. CDR3 in DNA: TGTGCCAGCAGAAATGGGCGAGGGAAGACCCAGTACTTC.

The chain has TRBV4-1 and TRBJ1-5; weak D call: TRBD1 (5 bases). The V end lost 0 bases, the J end lost 3 bases, and 12 bases lay between the germline ends. The CDR3 totals 16 residues. Germline CDR1 MGHRA, CDR2 YSYEKL. CDR3 residues: CASSQEGPRANQPQHF. CDR3 sequence (DNA): TGCGCCAGCAGCCAAGAAGGGCCCAGGGCCAATCAGCCCCAGCATTTT.

This clonotype has just a few counts. This chain connects TRBV11-2 to TRBJ2-1; 11 bases align to TRBD2. The CDR3 has 15 residues. V was pared by 1 base and J by 9 bases, with 5 bases of the junction left unmatched. The V gene's germline CDR1 is SGHAT and CDR2 FQNNGV. The CDR3 here is CASSLVAGGGSEQFF. The CDR3 DNA is TGTGCCAGCAGCTTAGTAGCGGGAGGGGGCAGTGAGCAGTTCTTC. Looking up the rest from reference TRBV11-2 and TRBJ2-1 gives the full variable domain: EAGVAQSPRYKIIEKRQSVAFWCNPISGHATLYWYQQILGQGPKLLIQFQNNGVVDDSQLPKDRFSAERLKGVDSTLKIQPAKLEDSAVYLCASSLVAGGGSEQFFGPGTRLTVL.

In regard to this clonotype: Germline and junction disagree at one end, which may indicate a read error. The CDR3 protein is CTTSDLVAASGNTIYF. CDR3 DNA: TGTACCACCAGTGATTTGGTCGCAGCCTCTGGAAACACCATATATTTT. The V and J genes are TRBV24-1 and TRBJ1-3; D unclear. Germline V gene data show CDR1 as KGHDR and CDR2 as SFDVKD. The CDR3 has 16 residues.

The gene calls are TRBV20-1 and TRBJ2-7; the match to TRBD2 covers 7 bases. J was trimmed by 4 bases and V by 3 bases; bases with no gene match: 9. This CDR3 is built from 14 residues. The germline gives CDR1 DFQATT, CDR2 SNEGSKA (reference sequence). The CDR3: CSASSVTGRYEQYF. As DNA, the CDR3 is TGCAGTGCTAGCTCGGTAACCGGGAGGTACGAGCAGTACTTC.

This clonotype was counted a single time. This chain links TRBV7-3 with TRBJ2-3; no reliable D call. The CDR3 consists of 16 residues. Germline V lookup: CDR1 SGHTA, CDR2 FQGTGA. The V gene lost 5 bases and the J gene lost 0 bases, with 15 bases spanning the gap. This CDR3 is CASSPRVSSSTDTQYF. CDR3 sequence (DNA): TGTGCCAGCAGCCCCCGGGTTAGCTCTAGCACAGATACGCAGTATTTT.

This clonotype was detected many times. The chain is built from TRBV5-1 and TRBJ2-5; 7 positions agree with TRBD1. The CDR3 loop spans 13 amino acids. The V gene's germline CDR1 is SGHRS and CDR2 YFSETQ. Trimming at V came to 1 base and at J to 4 bases, leaving 1 base not matched to a gene. The CDR3 is CASSLWTGETQYF. The CDR3, as DNA: TGCGCCAGCAGCTTGTGGACAGGAGAGACCCAGTACTTC.

The rearrangement links TRBV12-3 or TRBV12-4 to TRBJ2-7; the match to TRBD2 covers 11 bases. This CDR3 contains 17 residues. With V trimmed by 5 bases and J by 3 bases, 12 bases remained unmatched. The CDR3 spells CASSRTGPGLAGYEQYF. Here the CDR3 DNA reads TGTGCCAGCAGTCGGACAGGACCTGGACTAGCGGGCTACGAGCAGTACTTC.

The rearrangement links TRBV13 to TRBJ1-6, with 9 bases that match TRBD1. The CDR3 sequence is 20 residues long. With V trimmed by 5 bases and J by 0 bases, 14 bases remained unmatched. The germline CDR1 and CDR2 sequences are PRHDT and FYEKMQ (reference sequence). The CDR3 reads CASSLEGTGTISSYNSPLHF. The CDR3 DNA is TGTGCCAGCAGCCTAGAGGGGACAGGGACCATTAGCTCCTATAATTCACCCCTCCACTTT.